This is a list of T cell receptor beta chains from one sample in a study of cytomegalovirus exposure and HLA in healthy donors. Sequencing used immunoSEQ multiplex PCR; TCRdb keeps in-frame clones, though not all of them. The sample yields approximately 200,000 clones, nearly 80% seen once. Sample: PBMCs. The origin of the receptors is a man aged 18 to 30 in good health and CMV-seronegative. The CDR3 runs from the conserved cysteine through the conserved F or W. Fields, in order: D gene, CDR3 length, clone size, J gene, V gene, CDR3 protein, CDR3 DNA. The D gene is left open where the match is weak. A clone size is listed for some rows: how often the clone was seen (once, few, many), or a class if it is expanded.

d_gene: TRBD1; len: 15; abundance: NA; j_gene: TRBJ1-2; v_gene: TRBV28; CDR3aa: CASSSFTGGNYGYTF; CDR3nt: TGTGCCAGCAGTTCATTCACAGGGGGCAACTATGGCTACACCTTC
d_gene: TRBD1; len: 15; abundance: NA; j_gene: TRBJ2-3; v_gene: TRBV6-1; CDR3aa: CASSEETGGTDTQYF; CDR3nt: TGTGCCAGCAGTGAAGAGACAGGGGGCACAGATACGCAGTATTTT
d_gene: NA; len: 13; abundance: NA; j_gene: TRBJ1-1; v_gene: TRBV29-1; CDR3aa: CSAVSTGNTEAFF; CDR3nt: TGCAGCGCTGTTTCGACAGGGAACACTGAAGCTTTCTTT
d_gene: NA; len: 12; abundance: NA; j_gene: TRBJ1-2; v_gene: TRBV10-3; CDR3aa: CAISELNYGYTF; CDR3nt: TGTGCCATCAGTGAATTAAACTATGGCTACACCTTC
d_gene: TRBD2; len: 20; abundance: NA; j_gene: TRBJ2-1; v_gene: TRBV4-3; CDR3aa: CASSHRTQMILAGEVNEQFF; CDR3nt: TGCGCCAGCAGCCACCGCACCCAGATGATACTAGCGGGCGAGGTCAATGAGCAGTTCTTC
d_gene: NA; len: 13; abundance: once; j_gene: TRBJ1-5; v_gene: TRBV29-1; CDR3aa: CSVVIGGDQPQHF; CDR3nt: TGCAGCGTTGTTATTGGAGGGGATCAGCCCCAGCATTTT
d_gene: NA; len: 12; abundance: few; j_gene: TRBJ1-1; v_gene: TRBV5-6; CDR3aa: CASSLVDTEAFF; CDR3nt: TGTGCCAGCAGCTTGGTAGATACTGAAGCTTTCTTT
d_gene: NA; len: 11; abundance: NA; j_gene: TRBJ2-7; v_gene: TRBV30; CDR3aa: CAWNRDYEQYF; CDR3nt: TGTGCCTGGAATCGAGACTACGAGCAGTACTTC
d_gene: TRBD2; len: 15; abundance: NA; j_gene: TRBJ2-5; v_gene: TRBV7-9; CDR3aa: CASSLGGGAGETQYF; CDR3nt: TGTGCCAGCAGCTTAGGCGGGGGGGCAGGAGAGACCCAGTACTTC
d_gene: NA; len: 13; abundance: NA; j_gene: TRBJ1-3; v_gene: TRBV6-6; CDR3aa: CASSSLSGNTIYF; CDR3nt: TGTGCCAGCAGTTCTCTCTCTGGAAACACCATATATTTT
d_gene: NA; len: 16; abundance: NA; j_gene: TRBJ1-3; v_gene: TRBV7-2; CDR3aa: CASSQPWEGSGNTIYF; CDR3nt: TGTGCCAGCAGCCAACCCTGGGAGGGGTCTGGAAACACCATATATTTT
d_gene: NA; len: 16; abundance: NA; j_gene: TRBJ1-2; v_gene: TRBV19; CDR3aa: CASSTTPTRVGGGYTF; CDR3nt: TGTGCCAGTAGTACGACCCCCACCAGGGTAGGGGGTGGCTACACCTTC
d_gene: NA; len: 14; abundance: once; j_gene: TRBJ2-7; v_gene: TRBV11-3; CDR3aa: CASSLPGISYEQYF; CDR3nt: TGTGCCAGCAGCTTACCGGGGATCTCGTACGAGCAGTACTTC
d_gene: TRBD2; len: 13; abundance: NA; j_gene: TRBJ2-4; v_gene: TRBV13; CDR3aa: CASSAGLANIQYF; CDR3nt: TGTGCCAGCAGCGCGGGACTAGCGAACATTCAGTACTTC
d_gene: NA; len: 14; abundance: once; j_gene: TRBJ1-5; v_gene: TRBV28; CDR3aa: CASSLIQESQPQHF; CDR3nt: TGTGCCAGCAGTTTAATACAGGAGTCTCAGCCCCAGCATTTT
d_gene: TRBD2; len: 14; abundance: NA; j_gene: TRBJ2-7; v_gene: TRBV10-3; CDR3aa: CAISERAGPYEQYF; CDR3nt: TGTGCCATCAGTGAGAGAGCGGGGCCCTACGAGCAGTACTTC
d_gene: NA; len: 14; abundance: NA; j_gene: TRBJ1-1; v_gene: TRBV5-4; CDR3aa: CASSFGQLNTEAFF; CDR3nt: TGTGCCAGCAGCTTTGGACAGTTGAACACTGAAGCTTTCTTT
d_gene: NA; len: 14; abundance: NA; j_gene: TRBJ2-3; v_gene: TRBV29-1; CDR3aa: CSVGRDPSTDTQYF; CDR3nt: TGCAGCGTGGGGCGGGACCCTAGCACAGATACGCAGTATTTT